The sequence of this T cell receptor (beta chain) was determined in a study of response to subunit inactivated influenza vaccine. TCRdb re-called the RT-PCR reads through MiXCR, storing one row per CDR3 protein. The data contain more than 500,000 distinct CDR3 sequences, about 11% of them singletons. CDR1 is SGHTA and CDR2 is FQGNSA in the germline V gene. Trimming cost V 2 bases and J 8 bases, with 15 bases left between them. CDR3 size: 15 residues. This clonotype was counted only a few times. This same sample was also taken into another study, of T cells expressing NK-cell markers. That source reports: 5'RACE template switching with UMIs generated TCR beta cDNA. T cells sorted in several experiments were restricted to alpha-beta TCR T cells by an anti-gamma-delta TCR antibody. A few donors likewise had their CD3+CD56-NKG2C+ fraction led by these clonotypes.

The rearrangement uses TRBV7-2 and TRBJ1-4; D may be TRBD1 (6 bases). Sample: PBMCs from blood, taken on the day of vaccination. This TCR came from a man aged 45 to 65 who received an inactivated influenza vaccine. CDR3 amino acids: CASSLTSGVGEKLFF. The DNA for the CDR3 is TGTGCCAGCAGCTTAACCTCAGGGGTGGGGGAAAAACTGTTTTTT.